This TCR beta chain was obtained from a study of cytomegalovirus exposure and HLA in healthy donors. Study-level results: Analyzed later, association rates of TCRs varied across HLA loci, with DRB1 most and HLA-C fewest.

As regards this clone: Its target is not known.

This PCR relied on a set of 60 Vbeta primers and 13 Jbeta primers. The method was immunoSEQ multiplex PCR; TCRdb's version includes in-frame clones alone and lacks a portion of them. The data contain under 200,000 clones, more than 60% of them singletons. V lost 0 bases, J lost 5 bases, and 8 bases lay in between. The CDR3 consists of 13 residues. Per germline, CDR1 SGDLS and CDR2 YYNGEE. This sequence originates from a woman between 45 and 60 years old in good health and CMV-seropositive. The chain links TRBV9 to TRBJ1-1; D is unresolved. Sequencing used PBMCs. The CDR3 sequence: CASSVEEGTEAFF. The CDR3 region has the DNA TGTGCCAGCAGCGTAGAGGAGGGTACTGAAGCTTTCTTT.